One and the same sample provided the 27 T cell receptor beta chains below, sequenced in a study of T cell repertoires in cytomegalovirus infection. For these receptors, no antigen is known. From the reads, TCRdb called clonotypes with MiXCR, one entry per CDR3 protein. There are under 200,000 distinct CDR3 sequences in the sample; about 22% occur only once, and 20% to 30% lies in the top ten. Specimen: CD8+ T cells from cultured PBMCs, collected from culture after CMV antigen stimulation. Receptors originate from a human donor in good health (CMV status not recorded). Some clones in this sample may be carry-over from other donors' samples.

This clonotype was observed once. V gene TRBV29-1 combines with J gene TRBJ2-2; TRBD2 agrees at 8 bases. J lost 4 bases, V lost 3 bases, and 7 bases had no gene match. CDR1 is SQVTM and CDR2 is ANQGSEA in the germline V gene. This CDR3 has 15 amino acids. In nucleotides, the CDR3 is TGCAGCGTTGACAGACGGGGGGGTCTCACCGGGGAGCTGTTTTTT. This sequence encodes CSVDRRGGLTGELFF.

This clonotype was seen just once. This chain connects TRBV12-3 or TRBV12-4 to TRBJ2-1; the match to TRBD2 covers 8 bases. The V and J ends lost 1 base and 6 bases, in that order; junction bases with no gene match: 5. The CDR3 contains 15 residues. The CDR3 protein is CASSLGGGPGNEQFF. The CDR3 DNA follows: TGTGCCAGCAGTTTAGGCGGGGGGCCAGGCAATGAGCAGTTCTTC.

This clonotype has only a few counts. The chain couples TRBV7-9 to TRBJ2-7, with D tentatively TRBD1 or TRBD2 (5 bases each). CDR3 size: 15 residues. Germline CDR1 and CDR2: SEHNR and FQNEAQ (reference sequence). Trimming removed 4 bases from V and 6 bases from J, with 19 bases in between. Written as DNA, the CDR3 is TGTGCCAGCAGCTCGAAGGAGGCAGGGAAGGTCGAGCAGTACTTC. This codes for CASSSKEAGKVEQYF. Supplemented by reference TRBV7-9 and TRBJ2-7, the full variable domain reads DTGVSQNPRHKITKRGQNVTFRCDPISEHNRLYWYRQTLGQGPEFLTYFQNEAQLEKSRLLSDRFSAERPKGSFSTLEIQRTEQGDSAMYLCASSSKEAGKVEQYFGPGTRLTVT.

The V gene is TRBV7-9, the J gene TRBJ2-7; 7 nucleotides agree with TRBD1. Losses at the gene ends were 5 bases for V and 3 bases for J; bases not matched to a gene: 7. The CDR3 loop spans 14 amino acids. Per the germline V gene, CDR1 is SEHNR and CDR2 is FQNEAQ (reference sequence). The CDR3 DNA reads TGTGCCAGCAGCATAGGCGGACAGGACTACGAGCAGTACTTC. Encoded protein: CASSIGGQDYEQYF.

The gene calls are TRBV11-2 and TRBJ2-7; D unresolved. Trimming took 1 base from V and 4 from J, leaving 17 bases between them. The CDR3 contains 16 residues. The germline V gene has CDR1 SGHAT and CDR2 FQNNGV. The CDR3: CASSLGTPQLQYEQYF. DNA for the CDR3: TGTGCCAGCAGCTTAGGTACCCCCCAGTTACAATACGAGCAGTACTTC.

The rearrangement uses TRBV27 and TRBJ1-2; tentative D call: TRBD1 (6 bases). Trimming cost V 2 bases and J 8 bases, with 12 bases left between them. CDR1 and CDR2 from the germline V gene are MNHEY and SMNVEV (reference sequence). CDR3 length: 13 residues. The CDR3 DNA is TGTGCCAGCAGTTTAAGGGGGGCGCGGGGCTACACCTTC. Protein product: CASSLRGARGYTF.

The chain combines TRBV7-2 with TRBJ2-7; the D is unclear. The CDR3 is 14 residues long. Germline V CDR1 and CDR2: SGHTA, FQGNSA. The V end lost 1 base, the J end lost 1 base, and 8 bases lay between the germline ends. The CDR3 coding sequence is TGTGCCAGCAGCTTAGGGCGAGTGTCCTACGAGCAGTACTTC. It specifies CASSLGRVSYEQYF.

This rearrangement joins TRBV4-1 to TRBJ1-2; D is unclear. This CDR3 contains 15 residues. Germline V CDR1 and CDR2: MGHRA, YSYEKL. V was cut by 1 base and J by 3 bases, with 12 bases left in between. CDR3 sequence reads: CASSQVAGSDYGYTF. The DNA of the CDR3 is TGCGCCAGCAGCCAAGTGGCAGGTTCGGACTATGGCTACACCTTC.

This chain links TRBV10-3 with TRBJ2-5; D gene ambiguous. This CDR3 comprises 14 residues. The V and J ends lost 0 bases and 1 base respectively, with 6 bases between them. Germline assignment: CDR1 ENHRY and CDR2 SYGVKD. CDR3 sequence (DNA): TGTGCCATCAGTGAGTCGTTCGGCCAAGAGACCCAGTACTTC. It is translated as CAISESFGQETQYF.

The V call is TRBV6-1, the J call TRBJ2-7, with D possibly being TRBD2 (6 bases). The length of the CDR3 is 15 residues. Trimming removed 6 bases from V and 2 bases from J, with 17 bases in between. In germline, CDR1 is MNHNS, CDR2 SASEGT. This CDR3 reads CASSWAAEGTYEQYF. The CDR3 region has the DNA TGTGCCAGCAGCTGGGCGGCGGAGGGGACCTACGAGCAGTACTTC.

The gene calls are TRBV7-2 and TRBJ2-1; 8 nucleotides align to TRBD1. J gave up 5 bases and V 1 base, and 10 bases lay outside the gene matches. The CDR3 has 17 amino acids. Germline-derived CDR1 and CDR2 are SGHTA and FQGNSA. CDR3 region: CASSLGPRGRVNNEQFF. CDR3 nucleotide sequence: TGTGCCAGCAGCTTAGGTCCCAGGGGGCGGGTAAACAATGAGCAGTTCTTC.

This chain connects TRBV5-4 to TRBJ1-1; TRBD1 agrees at 9 bases. Germline V lookup: CDR1 SGHNT, CDR2 YYREEE (reference sequence). The V segment lost 4 bases and the J segment 4 bases; nucleotides outside the gene matches: 5. The length of the CDR3 is 14 residues. CDR3: CASSPTGGITEAFF. DNA of the CDR3: TGTGCCAGCAGCCCGACAGGGGGAATCACTGAAGCTTTCTTT.

This clonotype was seen a handful of times. The rearrangement uses TRBV6-8 and TRBJ2-1; D unclear. CDR3 length equals 15 residues. Per the germline V gene, CDR1 is MNHGY and CDR2 is SAAAGT. The ends were cut back, 4 bases at V and 7 bases at J, with 17 bases in the middle. CDR3 DNA sequence: TGTGCCAGCAGTTTCCTCGGCCCCGGCCGTAATGAGCAGTTCTTC. It specifies CASSFLGPGRNEQFF.

The chain combines TRBV6-8 with TRBJ2-1, with 8 bases identical to TRBD2. J lost 1 base, V lost 7 bases, and 0 bases had no gene match. This CDR3 has 13 residues. In germline, CDR1 is MNHGY, CDR2 SAAAGT. The CDR3 sequence: CASKRESYNEQFF. DNA for the CDR3: TGTGCCAGCAAGCGGGAGTCCTACAATGAGCAGTTCTTC.

Written as DNA, the CDR3 is TGTGCCAGCAGTAAATCCGGACAGCTTTTCACAGATACGCAGTATTTT. It yields the protein CASSKSGQLFTDTQYF. The rearrangement joins TRBV11-2 to TRBJ2-3; the D gene is possibly TRBD1 (6 bases). Germline CDR1 is SGHAT and CDR2 is FQNNGV. The CDR3 extends over 16 amino acids. The V gene lost 6 bases and the J gene lost 2 bases, with 18 bases spanning the gap.

The V call is TRBV11-2, the J call TRBJ2-1; no clear D gene. The CDR3 runs 14 residues. Germline CDR1 and CDR2: SGHAT and FQNNGV. Trimming left V 4 bases short and J 9 bases short, with 16 bases between. The CDR3: CASSSPGLPGEQFF. The CDR3 DNA sequence: TGTGCCAGCAGCTCCCCGGGCCTACCCGGTGAGCAGTTCTTC.

This clonotype was counted at least ten times. The rearrangement uses TRBV12-3 or TRBV12-4 and TRBJ2-2, with 8 nucleotides matching TRBD2. The junction had 5 bases not matched to a gene; V was cut back by 5 bases and J by 0 bases. The CDR3 contains 16 residues. CDR3 sequence reads: CASSAPGLANTGELFF. The CDR3, as DNA: TGTGCCAGCAGTGCGCCGGGACTAGCGAACACCGGGGAGCTGTTTTTT.

This clonotype has a handful of counts. This chain links TRBV4-3 with TRBJ1-5, with TRBD1 as a possible D gene (5 bases). V was shortened by 0 bases and J by 9 bases, with 15 bases between the two germline ends. The CDR3 sequence is 15 residues long. Germline-derived CDR1 and CDR2 are LGHNA and YSLEER. The CDR3 coding sequence is TGCGCCAGCAGCCAAGATAGGGCCCACAGGACGCCCCAGCATTTT. The encoded protein is CASSQDRAHRTPQHF.

This clonotype appeared a few times. The gene calls are TRBV11-2 and TRBJ1-1, with D possibly TRBD1 on 6 matching bases. There are 15 residues in the CDR3. V lost 1 base to trimming and J lost 5 bases, with 14 bases between them. Germline CDR1 is SGHAT and CDR2 is FQNNGV. The CDR3 sequence is CASSLGAGVRTEAFF. CDR3 coding DNA: TGTGCCAGCAGCTTAGGTGCAGGGGTAAGAACTGAAGCTTTCTTT.

The sample holds a few counts of this clonotype. V is TRBV19 and J is TRBJ2-7; the D is unclear. Deletions cut 8 bases from V and 2 bases from J, with 4 bases between. The CDR3 contains 10 residues. CDR1 is LNHDA and CDR2 is SQIVND in the germline V gene (reference sequence). The CDR3 DNA reads as TGTGCCAGTGGGACCTACGAGCAGTACTTC. This sequence encodes CASGTYEQYF.

The chain employs TRBV4-3 and TRBJ2-3; 7 bases match TRBD1. This CDR3 contains 16 residues. V lost 1 base to trimming and J lost 4 bases; unmatched junction nucleotides: 8. Germline CDR1 LGHNA, CDR2 YSLEER. The DNA for the CDR3 is TGCGCCAGCAGCCAAGTGATTCAAGGGGGCGCAGATACGCAGTATTTT. This gives the protein CASSQVIQGGADTQYF.

V is TRBV4-1 and J is TRBJ1-6; possible D gene TRBD1, 6 bases. CDR1 and CDR2 from the germline V gene are MGHRA and YSYEKL. The germline V and J ends were trimmed by 4 bases and 10 bases, with 14 bases remaining between them. The CDR3 is made up of 14 amino acids. The CDR3 DNA follows: TGCGCCAGCAGCCCGACAGGAGAGGAATCACCCCTCCACTTT. It yields the protein CASSPTGEESPLHF.

This chain connects TRBV12-3 or TRBV12-4 to TRBJ2-7; 9 positions agree with TRBD1. This CDR3 spans 14 amino acids. Germline trimming cut 5 bases from V and 6 bases from J; bases unmatched to any gene: 8. The CDR3 nucleotides are TGTGCCAGCAGTCCTTCCGGGACAGGGATCGAGCAGTACTTC. This sequence encodes CASSPSGTGIEQYF.

The V and J genes are TRBV7-9 and TRBJ2-7; D may be TRBD1 (6 bases). CDR1 is SEHNR and CDR2 is FQNEAQ in the germline V gene (reference sequence). Trimming took 5 bases from V and 5 from J, leaving 19 bases between them. CDR3 length: 15 residues. For the CDR3, the DNA is TGTGCCAGCAGCGGCCGGCAGGGGTTCAGGGACGAGCAGTACTTC. Translated, it gives CASSGRQGFRDEQYF.

This clonotype appeared a few times. The chain carries TRBV7-9 and TRBJ2-7; 9 bases fit TRBD1. V lost 1 base and J lost 5; bases outside the gene matches: 6. The germline V gene encodes CDR1 SEHNR and CDR2 FQNEAQ (reference sequence). The CDR3 covers 15 residues. CDR3: CASSLVGDRAHEQYF. As DNA, the CDR3 is TGTGCCAGCAGCTTAGTTGGGGACAGGGCTCACGAGCAGTACTTC. Drawing the rest from reference TRBV7-9 and TRBJ2-7, the complete variable domain is DTGVSQNPRHKITKRGQNVTFRCDPISEHNRLYWYRQTLGQGPEFLTYFQNEAQLEKSRLLSDRFSAERPKGSFSTLEIQRTEQGDSAMYLCASSLVGDRAHEQYFGPGTRLTVT.

V and J are TRBV11-2 and TRBJ1-2, with D possibly being TRBD1 (6 bases). CDR3 length: 17 residues. V was shortened by 5 bases and J by 8 bases, with 27 bases between the two germline ends. Germline lookup yields CDR1 SGHAT and CDR2 FQNNGV. The CDR3: CASSPTGAMRILPGYTF. The CDR3 region has the DNA TGTGCCAGCAGCCCCACGGGGGCGATGCGCATATTACCGGGCTACACCTTC. Full variable domain (remainder filled in from reference TRBV11-2 and TRBJ1-2): EAGVAQSPRYKIIEKRQSVAFWCNPISGHATLYWYQQILGQGPKLLIQFQNNGVVDDSQLPKDRFSAERLKGVDSTLKIQPAKLEDSAVYLCASSPTGAMRILPGYTFGSGTRLTVV.

The chain links TRBV7-8 to TRBJ2-1, with D perhaps matching TRBD2 (7 bases). V lost 2 bases to trimming and J lost 1 base, with 21 bases between them. CDR3 length: 19 amino acids. Germline loops: CDR1 SGHVS, CDR2 FQNEAQ. The CDR3 DNA reads TGTGCCAGCAGCTTAAACCCGGCGGGGGCGGTGGGATCCTACAATGAGCAGTTCTTC. Translated: CASSLNPAGAVGSYNEQFF. The whole variable domain, remainder taken from reference TRBV7-8 and TRBJ2-1, is GAGVSQSPRYKVAKRGQDVALRCDPISGHVSLFWYQQALGQGPEFLTYFQNEAQLDKSGLPSDRFFAERPEGSVSTLKIQRTQQEDSAVYLCASSLNPAGAVGSYNEQFFGPGTRLTVL.